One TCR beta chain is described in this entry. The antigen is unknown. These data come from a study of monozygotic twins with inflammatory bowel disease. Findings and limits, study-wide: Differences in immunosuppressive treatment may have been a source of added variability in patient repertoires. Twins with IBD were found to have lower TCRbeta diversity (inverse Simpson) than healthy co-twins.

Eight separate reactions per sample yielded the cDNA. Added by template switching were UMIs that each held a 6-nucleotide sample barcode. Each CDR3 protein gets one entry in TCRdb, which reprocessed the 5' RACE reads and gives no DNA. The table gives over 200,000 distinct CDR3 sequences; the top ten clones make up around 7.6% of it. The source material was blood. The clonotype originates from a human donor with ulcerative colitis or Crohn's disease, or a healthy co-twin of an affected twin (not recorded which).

The CDR3 loop is CASSQRLAGDNEQFF. V is TRBV6-4 and J is TRBJ2-1; the TCRdb call, TRBD2, lacks DNA for checking. CDR3 length: 15 residues. Germline CDR1 reads MRHNA; CDR2 reads SNTAGT.